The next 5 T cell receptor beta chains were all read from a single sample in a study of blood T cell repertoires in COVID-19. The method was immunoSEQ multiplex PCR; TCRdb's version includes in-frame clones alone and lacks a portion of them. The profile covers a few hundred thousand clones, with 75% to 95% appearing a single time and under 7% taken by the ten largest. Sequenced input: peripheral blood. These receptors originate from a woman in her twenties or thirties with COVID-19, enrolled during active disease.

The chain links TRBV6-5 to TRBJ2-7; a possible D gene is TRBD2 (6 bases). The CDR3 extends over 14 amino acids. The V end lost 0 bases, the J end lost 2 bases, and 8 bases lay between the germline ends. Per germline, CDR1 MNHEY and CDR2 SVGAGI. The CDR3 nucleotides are TGTGCCAGCAGTTACTCAGGGGAGGCCTACGAGCAGTACTTC. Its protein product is CASSYSGEAYEQYF.

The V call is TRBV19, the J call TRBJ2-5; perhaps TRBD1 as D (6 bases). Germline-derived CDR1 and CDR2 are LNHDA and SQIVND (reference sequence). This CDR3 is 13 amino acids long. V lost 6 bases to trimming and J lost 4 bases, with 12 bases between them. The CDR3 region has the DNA TGTGCCAGTAGGGCTACAGGGATAGAGACCCAGTACTTC. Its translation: CASRATGIETQYF.

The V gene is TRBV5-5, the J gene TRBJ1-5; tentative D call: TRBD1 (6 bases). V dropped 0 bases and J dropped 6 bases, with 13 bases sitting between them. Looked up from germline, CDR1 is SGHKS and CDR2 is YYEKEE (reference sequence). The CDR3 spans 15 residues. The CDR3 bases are TGTGCCAGCAGCTTGGAGGGACATAGGGGTCAGCCCCAGCATTTT. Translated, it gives CASSLEGHRGQPQHF. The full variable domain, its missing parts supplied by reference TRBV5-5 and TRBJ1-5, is DAGVTQSPTHLIKTRGQQVTLRCSPISGHKSVSWYQQVLGQGPQFIFQYYEKEERGRGNFPDRFSARQFPNYSSELNVNALLLGDSALYLCASSLEGHRGQPQHFGDGTRLSIL.

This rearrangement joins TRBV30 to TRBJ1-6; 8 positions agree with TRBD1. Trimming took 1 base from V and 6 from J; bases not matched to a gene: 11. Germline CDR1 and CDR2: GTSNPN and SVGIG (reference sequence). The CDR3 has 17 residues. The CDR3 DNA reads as TGTGCCTGGAGTGGTGAGGACAGGGCAGCCTTTAATTCACCCCTCCACTTT. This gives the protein CAWSGEDRAAFNSPLHF.

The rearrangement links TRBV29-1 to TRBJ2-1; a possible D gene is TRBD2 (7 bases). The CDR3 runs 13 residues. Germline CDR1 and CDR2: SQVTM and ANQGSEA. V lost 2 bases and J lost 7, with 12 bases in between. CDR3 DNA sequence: TGCAGCGTTGAAAGGGGGAGGGGGAATGAGCAGTTCTTC. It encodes CSVERGRGNEQFF.